Presented here are 28 T cell receptor beta chains from one specimen sequenced in a study of post-analysis software for immune sequencing data. For these receptors, no antigen is known. The TCR beta cDNA libraries carried unique molecular identifiers. TCRdb re-derived calls from the PCR reads in MiXCR, one entry per CDR3 protein. The table includes roughly 600,000 distinct CDR3 sequences, about 40% detected once. The study's findings and limits: When patients were compared with controls, a handful of TRBV segments were more frequent, TRBV5-6, TRBV5-1 and TRBV20-1 among them.

Specimen: blood. These receptors were obtained from a girl aged 5-17 years with multiple sclerosis.

This clonotype has a handful of counts. One end of the junction does not line up with germline, which may come from a read error. The V call is TRBV5-1, the J call TRBJ2-7, with D possibly matching TRBD1 (6 bases). In germline, CDR1 is SGHRS, CDR2 YFSETQ. The CDR3 is made up of 13 amino acids. The chain's CDR3 is CASSLGPGDEEYF. CDR3 DNA sequence: TGCGCCAGCAGCTTGGGACCAGGGGACGAGGAGTACTTC.

This clonotype has more than one count but fewer than ten. J is TRBJ2-5 and V is TRBV5-6; D is possibly TRBD2 (6 bases). V was trimmed by 0 bases and J by 4 bases, leaving 10 bases between them. The CDR3 sequence is 14 residues long. Germline V CDR1 and CDR2: SGHDT, YYEEEE. This chain's CDR3 is CASSLAGRPETQYF. The CDR3 region has the DNA TGTGCCAGCAGCTTGGCCGGGAGACCAGAGACCCAGTACTTC.

The chain joins TRBV4-1 to TRBJ1-2; 8 bases are shared with TRBD1. V gave up 1 base and J gave up 2 bases; unmatched junction bases: 6. This CDR3 spans 16 amino acids. Germline V gene lookup returns CDR1 MGHRA and CDR2 YSYEKL. The CDR3, as DNA: TGCGCCAGCAGCCAAGGGGGAGGACAGGGAAACTATGGCTACACCTTC. Amino acid sequence: CASSQGGGQGNYGYTF.

This clonotype was seen more than once but under ten times. The V and J genes are TRBV11-2 and TRBJ2-5; 8 positions match TRBD2. V lost 4 bases and J lost 6; bases outside the gene matches: 10. Per germline, CDR1 SGHAT and CDR2 FQNNGV. The CDR3 is 15 residues long. DNA for the CDR3: TGTGCCAGCAGCTCGGTCGGGTCGGGGGGGCAGACCCAGTACTTC. This encodes CASSSVGSGGQTQYF.

This clonotype was counted only a few times. Germline and junction disagree at one end, which may indicate a read error. V gene TRBV20-1 combines with J gene TRBJ2-1; 12 nucleotides align to TRBD2. The CDR3 runs to 15 residues. The germline gives CDR1 DFQATT, CDR2 SNEGSKA (reference sequence). CDR3 residues: CSARTSGRRINGQFF. CDR3 bases: TGCAGTGCTAGGACTAGCGGGAGAAGGATTAATGGGCAGTTCTTC.

The gene calls are TRBV7-2 and TRBJ2-3; D gene unclear. Germline loops: CDR1 SGHTA, CDR2 FQGNSA. The CDR3 contains 12 residues. The ends were cut back, 5 bases at V and 2 bases at J, with 5 bases in the middle. CDR3 nucleotides: TGTGCCAGCAGCGCCTACACAGATACGCAGTATTTT. It codes for CASSAYTDTQYF.

The chain employs TRBV4-2 and TRBJ1-2; no firm D call. CDR1 is LGHNA and CDR2 is YNFKEQ in the germline V gene. V lost 0 bases, J lost 3 bases, and 14 bases lay in between. The CDR3 extends over 16 amino acids. This CDR3 reads CASSQEVGRTHYGYTF. The CDR3 DNA sequence: TGTGCCAGCAGCCAAGAAGTTGGTAGGACCCACTATGGCTACACCTTC.

In this sample, this clonotype turned up many times. The gene calls are TRBV15 and TRBJ2-5; 11 nucleotides line up with TRBD1. The DNA end is more similar to TRBJ2-7, so the J call may be wrong. The CDR3 loop spans 15 amino acids. Germline assignment: CDR1 LNHNV and CDR2 YYDKDF (reference sequence). CDR3 residues: CATSRDSGTGGEQYF. CDR3 nucleotide sequence: TGTGCCACCAGCAGAGATTCTGGGACAGGGGGCGAGCAGTACTTC.

This chain uses TRBV29-1 with TRBJ2-1; 9 bases map to TRBD1. CDR3 length equals 14 residues. Trimming cost V 7 bases and J 5 bases; bases outside gene matches: 9. The germline V gene has CDR1 SQVTM and CDR2 ANQGSEA. This chain's CDR3 is CSGAPGQGDNEQFF. The CDR3 nucleotides are TGCAGCGGAGCTCCGGGACAGGGAGACAATGAGCAGTTCTTC.

This sequence joins TRBV9 and TRBJ2-3; D may be TRBD1 (6 bases). Trimming left V 0 bases short and J 7 bases short, with 15 bases between. CDR3 size: 15 residues. The V gene's germline CDR1 is SGDLS and CDR2 YYNGEE. CDR3 loop: CASSVEWDTSYTQYF. Here the CDR3 DNA reads TGTGCCAGCAGCGTAGAGTGGGACACTAGTTATACGCAGTATTTT. Drawing the rest from reference TRBV9 and TRBJ2-3, the complete variable domain is DSGVTQTPKHLITATGQRVTLRCSPRSGDLSVYWYQQSLDQGLQFLIQYYNGEERAKGNILERFSAQQFPDLHSELNLSSLELGDSALYFCASSVEWDTSYTQYFGPGTRLTVL.

The J gene is TRBJ2-3, the V gene TRBV28; D unclear. Trimming pared 8 bases from V and 2 bases from J, leaving 11 bases between. The CDR3 length is 13 residues. CDR1 is MDHEN and CDR2 is SYDVKM in the germline V gene. As DNA, the CDR3 is TGTGCCAGCGGAGCCTATCACACAGATACGCAGTATTTT. Protein sequence: CASGAYHTDTQYF.

This chain links TRBV29-1 with TRBJ1-5, with a tentative D call TRBD1 (6 bases). Per germline, CDR1 SQVTM and CDR2 ANQGSEA. This CDR3 is 13 amino acids long. V lost 3 bases and J lost 7, with 13 bases in between. The CDR3 DNA follows: TGCAGCGTTGAGGAAGGGGGAGGACAGCCCCAGCATTTT. Residues: CSVEEGGGQPQHF.

This clonotype was seen a handful of times. The V gene is TRBV5-1, the J gene TRBJ2-1, with TRBD2 identical over 7 bases. From germline, CDR1 is SGHRS and CDR2 YFSETQ. The V segment lost 0 bases and the J segment 7 bases; nucleotides outside the gene matches: 7. The CDR3 is 15 amino acids. This CDR3 is CASSLAAGVENEQFF. Here the CDR3 DNA reads TGCGCCAGCAGCTTGGCGGCGGGAGTGGAAAATGAGCAGTTCTTC.

V gene TRBV7-2 combines with J gene TRBJ2-3; 11 bases align to TRBD2. Germline CDR1 reads SGHTA; CDR2 reads FQGNSA. The J segment lost 0 bases and the V segment lost 5 bases, leaving 4 bases of the junction unmatched. This CDR3 spans 16 amino acids. The CDR3 DNA sequence: TGTGCCAGCAGCGCCTGGACTAGCGGGAGCACAGATACGCAGTATTTT. This gives the protein CASSAWTSGSTDTQYF.

This clonotype was recorded once. One junction end does not reproduce the germline sequence, and a read error may be involved. The chain combines TRBV7-2 with TRBJ2-1; 8 bases fit TRBD1. The CDR3 has 17 residues. Germline V gene data show CDR1 as SGHTA and CDR2 as FQGNSA. The DNA of the CDR3 is TGTGCCGGCAGCGCCTATGGAGGGCCAGGGGGCCGGAATGAGCAGTTCTTC. Translation: CAGSAYGGPGGRNEQFF.

The genes are TRBV12-3 or TRBV12-4 and TRBJ2-5, with 8 bases identical to TRBD1. The end of the DNA aligns better with TRBJ2-7, so the J call may be wrong. The CDR3 is made up of 14 amino acids. The CDR3 DNA follows: TGTGCCAGCAGCCTTCAGGGGGCCCCCTACGAGCAGTACTTC. This sequence encodes CASSLQGAPYEQYF.

This chain joins TRBV11-2 and TRBJ2-5; the D is unclear. The DNA end is more similar to TRBJ2-1, so the J call may be wrong. The germline V gene encodes CDR1 SGHAT and CDR2 FQNNGV. This CDR3 is built from 12 residues. The CDR3 DNA sequence: TGTGCCAGCAGCTTAAGTCGGAAGACCCAGTTCTTC. This gives the protein CASSLSRKTQFF.

This clonotype was observed a few times. The rearrangement links TRBV7-9 to TRBJ1-6; 8 bases are shared with TRBD1. Germline loops: CDR1 SEHNR, CDR2 FQNEAQ (reference sequence). The V and J ends lost 5 bases and 10 bases, in that order; junction bases with no gene match: 7. The CDR3 covers 14 residues. DNA of the CDR3: TGTGCCAGCAGCCCCCAGGGGGCAGGATCACCCCTCCACTTT. It translates to CASSPQGAGSPLHF.

This clonotype was observed a handful of times. This chain joins TRBV12-3 or TRBV12-4 and TRBJ1-2, with D possibly being TRBD1 (5 bases). The CDR3 contains 15 residues. V was cut by 7 bases and J by 4 bases, with 19 bases left in between. This CDR3 is CASKTREGPVYGYTF. The CDR3, as DNA: TGTGCCAGCAAGACTAGGGAGGGGCCTGTCTATGGCTACACCTTC.

The table lists this clonotype with a few counts. The V gene is TRBV10-3, the J gene TRBJ2-7; 8 bases map to TRBD1. The CDR3 has 14 residues. V dropped 4 bases and J dropped 0; count of bases not matched to a gene: 2. Germline-derived CDR1 and CDR2 are ENHRY and SYGVKD. Here the CDR3 reads CAISGTGTSYEQYF. CDR3 nucleotide sequence: TGTGCCATCAGTGGGACAGGGACCTCCTACGAGCAGTACTTC.

This clonotype was observed a few times. A much larger clone lies a single base off, so this may be a read error. This rearrangement joins TRBV6-4 to TRBJ2-2; D may correspond to TRBD1 or TRBD2 (6 bases each). Trimming stripped 6 bases from V and 1 base from J, with 9 bases between. The CDR3 sequence is 14 residues long. Germline loops: CDR1 MRHNA, CDR2 SNTAGT. The CDR3 DNA sequence: TGTGCCAGCAGGGGGGGACAGAACACCGGGGAGCTGTTTTTT. Translation: CASRGGQNTGELFF.

This chain joins TRBV6-5 and TRBJ2-4, with 7 bases that match TRBD2. The J call may be mistaken, given a closer DNA end match to TRBJ2-7. Germline CDR1 MNHEY, CDR2 SVGAGI. The CDR3 sequence is 15 residues long. CDR3 in amino acids: CASRTSVRGSYEQYF. As DNA, the CDR3 is TGTGCCAGCAGAACTAGCGTTAGGGGCTCCTACGAGCAGTACTTC.

This clonotype has a handful of counts. The chain combines TRBV4-1 with TRBJ2-7; TRBD1 matches at 8 bases. Germline CDR1 MGHRA, CDR2 YSYEKL. The length of the CDR3 is 14 residues. With 0 bases clipped from V and 5 bases from J, the junction kept 3 bases outside the gene matches. CDR3 loop: CASSQDAGGNEQYF. DNA for the CDR3: TGCGCCAGCAGCCAAGATGCAGGGGGCAACGAGCAGTACTTC.

The genes are TRBV20-1 and TRBJ2-3; D is possibly TRBD1 (6 bases). The CDR3 is 15 residues long. V was trimmed by 0 bases and J by 4 bases, leaving 14 bases between them. Germline V gives CDR1 DFQATT, CDR2 SNEGSKA (reference sequence). The CDR3 region has the DNA TGCAGTGCTAGAGATCTGGGCCAGGGGTCAGATACGCAGTATTTT. This codes for CSARDLGQGSDTQYF.

The CDR3 region has the DNA TGTGCCAGCAGCTATCAATCGGACAGCCTCCCCTATGAAGCTTTCTTT. Translating it yields CASSYQSDSLPYEAFF. This chain links TRBV6-5 with TRBJ1-1; TRBD1 might be the D (6 bases). There are 16 residues in the CDR3. Germline-derived CDR1 and CDR2 are MNHEY and SVGAGI. The ends were cut back, 6 bases at V and 7 bases at J, with 24 bases in the middle.

The V and J genes are TRBV20-1 and TRBJ2-7; 8 bases align to TRBD2. CDR3 length equals 16 residues. Germline V lookup: CDR1 DFQATT, CDR2 SNEGSKA (reference sequence). The V segment lost 3 bases and the J segment 1 base; nucleotides outside the gene matches: 11. The DNA for the CDR3 is TGCAGTGCTAGTCAAGACGGGACTAGAAATTCCTACGAGCAGTACTTC. It codes for CSASQDGTRNSYEQYF.

The chain is built from TRBV14 and TRBJ2-7; no firm D call. The CDR3 is 16 residues long. Looked up from germline, CDR1 is SGHDN and CDR2 is FVKESK. V lost 1 base and J 0 bases, leaving 13 bases between the germline ends. The CDR3 bases are TGTGCCAGCAGCCAAGGTTCCCGTTTACTCTCCTACGAGCAGTACTTC. Protein sequence: CASSQGSRLLSYEQYF.

This rearrangement joins TRBV4-1 to TRBJ2-5; 7 nucleotides match TRBD1. V gave up 3 bases and J gave up 1 base; unmatched junction bases: 5. Germline-derived CDR1 and CDR2 are MGHRA and YSYEKL. The CDR3 consists of 15 residues. The CDR3 reads CASSQLQGFQETQYF. As DNA, the CDR3 is TGCGCCAGCAGCCAGCTACAGGGGTTCCAAGAGACCCAGTACTTC.